The TCR beta chain under discussion was sequenced for a study of response to subunit inactivated influenza vaccine. Trimming removed 5 bases at V and 0 bases at J, with 9 bases between. From germline, CDR1 is SEHNR and CDR2 FQNEAQ (reference sequence). The CDR3 length is 14 residues. TCRdb called the RT-PCR reads again in MiXCR, with one record for every CDR3 protein. The data show about 190,000 distinct CDR3 sequences, over 13% seen once. Broader study findings: New T cells are recruited in small numbers by each seasonal influenza vaccination, according to the authors' suggestion.

This clonotype occurred a few times. What it binds is not known. The sample consisted of CD8+ T cells sorted from PBMCs, taken 4 to 6 days after vaccination. This clonotype originated in a man aged 45-65 years who received an inactivated influenza vaccine. The chain uses TRBV7-9 and TRBJ2-3; D not resolved. The CDR3 nucleotides are TGTGCCAGCAGCCCACGACGGAGCACAGATACGCAGTATTTT. Its translation is CASSPRRSTDTQYF.